This is a list of T cell receptor beta chains from one sample in a study of blood T cell repertoires in COVID-19. Assay: immunoSEQ multiplex PCR; the TCRdb copy retains only in-frame clones and omits some. Among about 360,000 clones listed, around nine tenths were seen once. Input material: peripheral blood. The receptor set was obtained from a human donor in a cohort sampled during active COVID-19. CDR3s include the opening cysteine and the closing phenylalanine or tryptophan. Each record gives: clone size, D gene, J gene, V gene, CDR3 DNA, CDR3 protein. D genes are given only for firm matches. Clone size is not always given. Where it is, it says once, few, many or a class for expanded clones.

abundance: .
d_gene: TRBD1
j_gene: TRBJ1-1
v_gene: TRBV19
CDR3nt: TGTGCTGTGGAGACCCGGACAGGGGGCGCAAGGACTGAAGCTTTCTTT
CDR3aa: CAVETRTGGARTEAFF

abundance: .
d_gene: .
j_gene: TRBJ2-7
v_gene: TRBV19
CDR3nt: TGTGCCAGTAGTATGGGCTATGGAACCATTTTAACCTACGAGCAGTACTTC
CDR3aa: CASSMGYGTILTYEQYF

abundance: .
d_gene: .
j_gene: TRBJ1-5
v_gene: TRBV19
CDR3nt: TGTGCCAGTAGTATAGATCTCACTCCCCAGCCCCAGCATTTT
CDR3aa: CASSIDLTPQPQHF

abundance: .
d_gene: TRBD1
j_gene: TRBJ2-5
v_gene: TRBV19
CDR3nt: TGTGCCAGTAGTATCGCCCTACCGGGACAGTACGTTTTGCAGACCCAGTACTTC
CDR3aa: CASSIALPGQYVLQTQYF

abundance: .
d_gene: TRBD1
j_gene: TRBJ2-3
v_gene: TRBV30
CDR3nt: TGTGCCTGGGTAGAACAGGGGAATACGCAGTATTTT
CDR3aa: CAWVEQGNTQYF

abundance: .
d_gene: TRBD1
j_gene: TRBJ2-1
v_gene: TRBV2
CDR3nt: TGTGCCAGCAGGCCGGGACAGGGTTTGTACAATGAGCAGTTCTTC
CDR3aa: CASRPGQGLYNEQFF

abundance: .
d_gene: .
j_gene: TRBJ1-2
v_gene: TRBV5-1
CDR3nt: TGCGCCAGCAGCTTGGGAGTTATGGGGGCTTCTGGCTACACCTTC
CDR3aa: CASSLGVMGASGYTF

abundance: .
d_gene: .
j_gene: TRBJ2-4
v_gene: TRBV10-3
CDR3nt: TGTGCCATCAGTGAGCTGGACGGGACACCCGTCTTC
CDR3aa: CAISELDGTPVF

abundance: once
d_gene: TRBD2
j_gene: TRBJ2-7
v_gene: TRBV7-2
CDR3nt: TGTGCCAGCAGCTTGCGGGCGGCGGGAGCTCCCTCCGAGCAGTACTTC
CDR3aa: CASSLRAAGAPSEQYF

abundance: .
d_gene: .
j_gene: TRBJ2-7
v_gene: TRBV5-1
CDR3nt: TGCGCCAGCAGCTCCCAAAGCGACAGATTTTGGCCTTCGGAGCAGTACTTC
CDR3aa: CASSSQSDRFWPSEQYF

abundance: .
d_gene: TRBD2
j_gene: TRBJ2-1
v_gene: TRBV13
CDR3nt: TGTGCCAGCAGCTTATTTCGAGCGGGATCCTACAATGAGCAGTTCTTC
CDR3aa: CASSLFRAGSYNEQFF

abundance: .
d_gene: .
j_gene: TRBJ2-7
v_gene: TRBV7-8
CDR3nt: TGTGCCAGCAGCATCCCGGACAGTAGCTACGAGCAGTACTTC
CDR3aa: CASSIPDSSYEQYF

abundance: .
d_gene: TRBD2
j_gene: TRBJ2-1
v_gene: TRBV5-1
CDR3nt: TGCGCCAGCAGCTCCGAACTAGCGGTTGTCGTCAATGAGCAGTTCTTC
CDR3aa: CASSSELAVVVNEQFF

abundance: .
d_gene: .
j_gene: TRBJ2-3
v_gene: TRBV4-2
CDR3nt: TGTGCCAGCAGCCAAGATGCCTTAACAGGAAGAGATACGCAGTATTTT
CDR3aa: CASSQDALTGRDTQYF

abundance: .
d_gene: .
j_gene: TRBJ2-1
v_gene: TRBV5-1
CDR3nt: TGCGCCAGCAGCTTATTTTCGTCGGGAGTGGGGAATGAGCAGTTCTTC
CDR3aa: CASSLFSSGVGNEQFF

abundance: .
d_gene: TRBD2
j_gene: TRBJ2-2
v_gene: TRBV10-3
CDR3nt: TGTGCCATCAGTGAAACGGGAGGGCACACCGGGGAGCTGTTTTTT
CDR3aa: CAISETGGHTGELFF

abundance: .
d_gene: TRBD1
j_gene: TRBJ1-5
v_gene: TRBV28
CDR3nt: TGTGCCAGCAGTTTATGGACAGGGGGCCGGAGCAATCAGCCCCAGCATTTT
CDR3aa: CASSLWTGGRSNQPQHF

abundance: once
d_gene: .
j_gene: TRBJ2-3
v_gene: TRBV6-5
CDR3nt: TGTGCCAGCAGTTACTCGCGGATCCGGGGAGATACGCAGTATTTT
CDR3aa: CASSYSRIRGDTQYF

abundance: .
d_gene: TRBD2
j_gene: TRBJ2-3
v_gene: TRBV11-3
CDR3nt: TGTGCCAGCAGCCAGCGGGGGACCACAGATACGCAGTATTTT
CDR3aa: CASSQRGTTDTQYF

abundance: .
d_gene: .
j_gene: TRBJ2-4
v_gene: TRBV28
CDR3nt: TGTGCCAGCAGTTTACTCACAGGGAGAAACATTCAGTACTTC
CDR3aa: CASSLLTGRNIQYF

abundance: .
d_gene: .
j_gene: TRBJ2-7
v_gene: TRBV19
CDR3nt: TGTGCCAGTAGTGGGTCAGGGGCCTGGGAGCAGTACTTC
CDR3aa: CASSGSGAWEQYF

abundance: once
d_gene: TRBD2
j_gene: TRBJ2-5
v_gene: TRBV2
CDR3nt: TGTGCCAGCAGACCCGGACTAGCCGGAGGAGGCCAAGAGACCCAGTACTTC
CDR3aa: CASRPGLAGGGQETQYF

abundance: .
d_gene: .
j_gene: TRBJ1-5
v_gene: TRBV5-1
CDR3nt: TGCGCCAGCAGACCGGGACAAGAACTCAATCAGCCCCAGCATTTT
CDR3aa: CASRPGQELNQPQHF

abundance: few
d_gene: TRBD1
j_gene: TRBJ2-7
v_gene: TRBV5-1
CDR3nt: TGCGCCAGCAGCCTTCTACAGGGGTCCGGGGACGAGCAGTACTTC
CDR3aa: CASSLLQGSGDEQYF

abundance: .
d_gene: TRBD2
j_gene: TRBJ2-3
v_gene: TRBV11-2
CDR3nt: TGTGCCAGCAGCCAAACTAGCGGGGTCGGGGGGGATACGCAGTATTTT
CDR3aa: CASSQTSGVGGDTQYF

abundance: .
d_gene: .
j_gene: TRBJ1-2
v_gene: TRBV3-1/TRBV3-2
CDR3nt: TGTGCCAGCAGCCAAGGGGTGCTAGCTAACTATGGCTACACCTTC
CDR3aa: CASSQGVLANYGYTF

abundance: few
d_gene: TRBD1
j_gene: TRBJ1-5
v_gene: TRBV10-3
CDR3nt: TGTGCCATCAGTGCGCAGGGGGCAGGACAGCCCCAGCATTTT
CDR3aa: CAISAQGAGQPQHF

abundance: .
d_gene: .
j_gene: TRBJ1-6
v_gene: TRBV6-5
CDR3nt: TGTGCCAGCGGGTCGAAATCGGGATCACCCCTCCACTTT
CDR3aa: CASGSKSGSPLHF

abundance: .
d_gene: .
j_gene: TRBJ2-3
v_gene: TRBV5-1
CDR3nt: TGCGCCAGCAGGGAGACAGATACGCAGTATTTT
CDR3aa: CASRETDTQYF

abundance: .
d_gene: .
j_gene: TRBJ1-1
v_gene: TRBV19
CDR3nt: TGTGCCAGTAGTATCCCTCGACTGGGCGGGACTGAAGCTTTCTTT
CDR3aa: CASSIPRLGGTEAFF

abundance: .
d_gene: TRBD2
j_gene: TRBJ2-5
v_gene: TRBV27
CDR3nt: TGTGCCAGCAGTTTACGGACTAGCGGGAGGTACCAAGAGACCCAGTACTTC
CDR3aa: CASSLRTSGRYQETQYF

abundance: .
d_gene: .
j_gene: TRBJ1-1
v_gene: TRBV3-1/TRBV3-2
CDR3nt: TGTGCCAGCAGCAGAGGGGGGGCGGTAAACACTGAAGCTTTCTTT
CDR3aa: CASSRGGAVNTEAFF

abundance: .
d_gene: .
j_gene: TRBJ2-1
v_gene: TRBV27
CDR3nt: TGTGCCAGCACCATAACCCCAGGGGCCTCCTACAATGAGCAGTTCTTC
CDR3aa: CASTITPGASYNEQFF

abundance: .
d_gene: .
j_gene: TRBJ2-3
v_gene: TRBV2
CDR3nt: TGTGCCAGCAGCGAGGGGGTACCGTCTGTTGATACGCAGTATTTT
CDR3aa: CASSEGVPSVDTQYF

abundance: .
d_gene: TRBD1
j_gene: TRBJ2-7
v_gene: TRBV9
CDR3nt: TGTGCCAGCAGCGTTCGGGACAGGGGATACGAGCAGTACTTC
CDR3aa: CASSVRDRGYEQYF

abundance: few
d_gene: TRBD1
j_gene: TRBJ1-1
v_gene: TRBV28
CDR3nt: TGTGCCAGCAGTTTACTAGGGGGCATGAACACTGAAGCTTTCTTT
CDR3aa: CASSLLGGMNTEAFF

abundance: .
d_gene: .
j_gene: TRBJ2-5
v_gene: TRBV6-5
CDR3nt: TGTGCCAGCAGTTACTCGATAGCGACCCAAGAGACCCAGTACTTC
CDR3aa: CASSYSIATQETQYF

abundance: .
d_gene: .
j_gene: TRBJ2-7
v_gene: TRBV4-1
CDR3nt: TGCGCCAGCCAGTCGGGGGTCGCCTCCTACGAGCAGTACTTC
CDR3aa: CASQSGVASYEQYF

abundance: .
d_gene: .
j_gene: TRBJ1-5
v_gene: TRBV5-1
CDR3nt: TGCGCCAGCAGCGCTGACAGTGGGAATCAGCCCCAGCATTTT
CDR3aa: CASSADSGNQPQHF

abundance: .
d_gene: .
j_gene: TRBJ1-2
v_gene: TRBV7-9
CDR3nt: TGTGCCAGCACGGCAGGGAACTATGGCTACACCTTC
CDR3aa: CASTAGNYGYTF

abundance: .
d_gene: .
j_gene: TRBJ1-6
v_gene: TRBV7-6
CDR3nt: TGTGCCAGCAGCGCAAGAAGGGGTTCACCCCTCCACTTT
CDR3aa: CASSARRGSPLHF

abundance: .
d_gene: .
j_gene: TRBJ2-7
v_gene: TRBV24-1
CDR3nt: TGTGCCACCAGTGAATTAGGGAGGCTAAGCTCCTACGAGCAGTACTTC
CDR3aa: CATSELGRLSSYEQYF

abundance: .
d_gene: .
j_gene: TRBJ2-6
v_gene: TRBV6-6
CDR3nt: TGTGCCAGCAGTCGGGGGGACAGCATCTCTGGGGCCAACGTCCTGACTTTC
CDR3aa: CASSRGDSISGANVLTF

abundance: .
d_gene: .
j_gene: TRBJ2-7
v_gene: TRBV6-6
CDR3nt: TGTGCCAGCAGTTTCGAGGACTACGAGCAGTACTTC
CDR3aa: CASSFEDYEQYF

abundance: once
d_gene: .
j_gene: TRBJ2-5
v_gene: TRBV7-2
CDR3nt: TGTGCCAGCAGCTTAATTGGAGGACCAGAGACCCAGTACTTC
CDR3aa: CASSLIGGPETQYF

abundance: .
d_gene: .
j_gene: TRBJ2-7
v_gene: TRBV3-1/TRBV3-2
CDR3nt: TGTGCCAGCAGCCAAGGTCTAGGGGGCTACGAGCAGTACTTC
CDR3aa: CASSQGLGGYEQYF

abundance: .
d_gene: TRBD2
j_gene: TRBJ2-7
v_gene: TRBV7-6
CDR3nt: TGTGCCAGCAGCTTAGTGACTAGCGGGACCCCAGGCTCCTACGAGCAGTACTTC
CDR3aa: CASSLVTSGTPGSYEQYF

abundance: .
d_gene: .
j_gene: TRBJ2-3
v_gene: TRBV6-4
CDR3nt: TGTGCCAGCAGTGACGGGCAGGGAGGACCAGATACGCAGTATTTT
CDR3aa: CASSDGQGGPDTQYF

abundance: .
d_gene: .
j_gene: TRBJ2-7
v_gene: TRBV4-1
CDR3nt: TGCGCCAGCAGCCAGCCCCGACAGTCCTACGAGCAGTACTTC
CDR3aa: CASSQPRQSYEQYF

abundance: .
d_gene: TRBD1
j_gene: TRBJ1-1
v_gene: TRBV18
CDR3nt: TGTGCCAGCTCTCTATGGACAGGGGGTGATGGGACTGAAGCTTTCTTT
CDR3aa: CASSLWTGGDGTEAFF

abundance: .
d_gene: TRBD1
j_gene: TRBJ2-6
v_gene: TRBV18
CDR3nt: TGTGCCAGCTCAGAGTTCGGGACAGGCAACTCTGGGGCCAACGTCCTGACTTTC
CDR3aa: CASSEFGTGNSGANVLTF

abundance: .
d_gene: TRBD2
j_gene: TRBJ2-5
v_gene: TRBV18
CDR3nt: TGTGCCAGCTCACCGTTAGCGGGAGGCTCCCAAGAGACCCAGTACTTC
CDR3aa: CASSPLAGGSQETQYF

abundance: .
d_gene: TRBD2
j_gene: TRBJ2-1
v_gene: TRBV7-3
CDR3nt: TGTGCCAGCAGCTCGAGCGGGAGGGACGACAATGAGCAGTTCTTC
CDR3aa: CASSSSGRDDNEQFF